This T cell receptor beta chain derives from a study of blood T cells in healthy people across ages. Germline V gene sequence: CDR1 SGHAT, CDR2 FQNNGV. Trimming shortened V by 10 bases and J by 2 bases, and 13 bases separated the two germline ends. This CDR3 region has 13 residues. PCR was performed a second time for about 7 to 11 cycles using a sample-barcoded 5' primer and a J-beta primer mix. From the 5' RACE reads, TCRdb called clonotypes with MiXCR, one entry per CDR3 protein. This sample has some 1.7 million distinct CDR3 sequences, with 25% to 30% found just once. Sequenced: blood. The V gene is TRBV11-2, the J gene TRBJ2-3; D remains ambiguous. The receptor's source is a young woman in good health. The CDR3 nucleotides are TGTGCCATGAGGACGGATGCCACAGATACGCAGTATTTT. Translating gives CAMRTDATDTQYF.